This TCR beta chain was documented in a study of T cells and Merkel cell carcinoma outcomes. TCRdb keeps only in-frame clones here, not all; method: immunoSEQ multiplex PCR. In the table there are 6,000 or so clones, under 80% of which are singletons. In germline, CDR1 is SGHTA, CDR2 FQGNSA. V lost 5 bases and J 7 bases, leaving 12 bases between the germline ends. This CDR3 comprises 12 residues. Regarding the study as a whole: Repertoire plus T-cell density reportedly predicted Merkel cell carcinoma outcomes.

In regard to this clone: Its matching antigen is unknown.

The TCR comes from a human donor with Merkel cell carcinoma. Some clones in this sample may be carry-over from other donors' samples. This sequence joins TRBV7-2 and TRBJ2-7; D is uncertain. The sequencing input was tumor tissue from Merkel cell carcinoma. In nucleotides, the CDR3 is TGTGCCAGCAGCCGTCATGGAAGGGAGCAGTACTTC. Amino acid sequence: CASSRHGREQYF.